This T cell receptor (beta chain) came from a study of blood T cell repertoires in COVID-19. In its sample, this clone was seen once. The V and J ends lost 6 bases and 4 bases respectively, with 15 bases between them. This CDR3 spans 14 amino acids. Germline-derived CDR1 and CDR2 are MNHEY and SVGAGI. In the source study's methods: How many nucleated cells were present was estimated from reference gene primer amplification. Assay used: immunoSEQ multiplex PCR; TCRdb lists only in-frame clones, some missing. Clone size and the V and J calls come from that table; the DNA yielded D and trimming. The data show around 400,000 clones, roughly four fifths seen once.

Sequenced material: PBMCs or T cells enriched from blood (not recorded which). The chain combines TRBV6-5 with TRBJ1-1; D possibly corresponds to TRBD1 (6 bases). The source of this sequence is a woman in her forties or fifties who had recovered from COVID-19. CDR3 residues: CASSDGGARTEAFF. The DNA of the CDR3 is TGTGCCAGCAGCGACGGGGGGGCGCGCACTGAAGCTTTCTTT.